This T cell receptor beta chain was sequenced during a study of shared clonotypes between healthy human individuals. For the study at large: A donor's plate count was three for CD4 naive and three for CD4 memory; CD8 naive had two and CD8 memory one.

The CDR3 spans 14 residues. The J segment lost 1 base and the V segment lost 3 bases, leaving 1 base of the junction unmatched. Per germline, CDR1 SGHRS and CDR2 YFSETQ. Notes on the study in general: Shared across a handful of donors were about 4.6% of the naive CD4 clonotypes.

Positive CCR7 selection of CD45RO-negative cells yielded the naive CD8 cells, and terminally differentiated effector memory CD45RA+ cells were excluded. In the case of this clone: The antigen is undetermined. Other DNA sequences in this sample translate to the same CDR3.

The method was immunoSEQ multiplex PCR; TCRdb's version includes in-frame clones alone and lacks a portion of them. The sample lists around 2,100,000 clones, about 95% occurring once. Sequenced: naive CD8+ T cells sorted from blood. The J gene is TRBJ2-5, the V gene TRBV5-1, with 9 bases identical to TRBD1. The TCR originated in a man aged 18 to 30 in good health. The CDR3 protein is CASSWGQGQETQYF. The CDR3, as DNA: TGCGCCAGCAGCTGGGGACAGGGCCAAGAGACCCAGTACTTC.